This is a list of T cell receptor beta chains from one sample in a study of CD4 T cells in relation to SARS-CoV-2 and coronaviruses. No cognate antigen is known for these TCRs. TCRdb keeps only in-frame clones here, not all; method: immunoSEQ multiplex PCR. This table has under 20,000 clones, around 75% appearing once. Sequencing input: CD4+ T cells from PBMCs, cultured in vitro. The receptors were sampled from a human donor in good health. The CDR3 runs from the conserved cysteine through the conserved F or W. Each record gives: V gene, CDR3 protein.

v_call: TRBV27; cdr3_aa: CASSLGGSGSETQYF
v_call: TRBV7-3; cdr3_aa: CASSLSLNTEAFF
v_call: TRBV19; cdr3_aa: CASSSVYEQYF
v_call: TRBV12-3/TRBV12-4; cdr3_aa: CASTLGGGETQYF
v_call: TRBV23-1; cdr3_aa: CASSQSTGWPQHF
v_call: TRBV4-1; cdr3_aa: CASSPSGGRSYNEQFF
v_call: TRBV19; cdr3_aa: CASSMGRNQPQHF
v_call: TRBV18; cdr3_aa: CASSPGQGRSEQYF
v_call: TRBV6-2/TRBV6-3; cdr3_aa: CASSYGAGANTGELFF
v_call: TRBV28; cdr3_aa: CASSLWVDEQFF
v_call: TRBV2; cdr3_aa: CASMDLKDTQYF
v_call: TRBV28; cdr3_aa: CASRIRDQPQHF
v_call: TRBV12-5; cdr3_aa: CASSTRVQETQYF
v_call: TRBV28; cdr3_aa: CASSNPGLPPNEQFF
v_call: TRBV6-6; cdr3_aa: CASSSDRVGYNEQFF
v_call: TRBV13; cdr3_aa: CASSTTPGLARYNEQFF
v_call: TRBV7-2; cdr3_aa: CASSLVRIPDEQYF
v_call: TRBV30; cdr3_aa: CAWSGTATYEQYF
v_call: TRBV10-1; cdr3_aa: CASSWPRGGNTEAFF
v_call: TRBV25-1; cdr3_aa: CASSDLSYEQYF
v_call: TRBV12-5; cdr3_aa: CASGPGRKLAGDQDTDTQYF
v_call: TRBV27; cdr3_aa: CASRPRLADYEQYF
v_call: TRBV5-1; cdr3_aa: CASSYDRGLYGYTF
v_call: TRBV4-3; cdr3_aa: CASSLRTERPLHF
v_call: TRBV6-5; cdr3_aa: CASRGAQGSPETQYF
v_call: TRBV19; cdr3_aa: CASSIGQGTLDEQFF
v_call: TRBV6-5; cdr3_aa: CASSYSLAGAGELFF
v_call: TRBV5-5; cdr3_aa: CASSPTGLSPPYGYTF
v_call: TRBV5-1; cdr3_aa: CASGRTGSGAEAFF
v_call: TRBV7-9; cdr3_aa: CASSTGTSGSTDTQYF
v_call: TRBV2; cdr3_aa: CASRETSGGYNEQFF
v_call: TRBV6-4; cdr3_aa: CASHRGEGPPQHF
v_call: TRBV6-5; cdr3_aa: CASSSQPGQGNGYTF
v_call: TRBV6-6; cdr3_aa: CASSRRTGTGLYEQYF
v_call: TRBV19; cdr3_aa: CASSLGSSYNEQFF
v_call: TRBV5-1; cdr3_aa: CASSLGNEQFF
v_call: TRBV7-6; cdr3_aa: CASSLVPGTTDTQYF
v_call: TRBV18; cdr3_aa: CASSPQPRQTYEAFF